Listed below are T cell receptor beta chains from one sample, sequenced in a study of cytotoxic CD8 clonotypes in ibrutinib-treated CLL. Assay used: immunoSEQ multiplex PCR; TCRdb lists only in-frame clones, some missing. This table holds 35,000 to 40,000 clones, 49% found once. The sample consisted of PBMCs, taken before ibrutinib treatment. These receptors were taken from a human donor with chronic lymphocytic leukemia. The CDR3 runs from the conserved cysteine through the conserved F or W. D genes are given only for firm matches. Size values are once, few and many counts, or a class for expanded clones, and some rows have none.

size,J,V,D,CDR3,DNA
few,TRBJ2-1,TRBV7-9,.,CASSPSSGLSSYNEQFF,TGTGCCAGCAGCCCAAGTTCAGGGTTAAGCTCCTACAATGAGCAGTTCTTC
.,TRBJ2-1,TRBV9,.,CASSVDSRNSYNEQFF,TGTGCCAGCAGCGTAGATTCCAGGAACTCCTACAATGAGCAGTTCTTC
.,TRBJ2-5,TRBV7-7,.,CASSLVRGHQETQYF,TGTGCTAGCAGCTTAGTCAGGGGCCACCAAGAGACCCAGTACTTC
.,TRBJ1-6,TRBV6-1,.,CASRPSGPLHF,TGTGCCAGCAGGCCAAGTGGGCCCCTCCACTTT
.,TRBJ2-7,TRBV5-1,.,CASSYMDRTNEQYF,TGCGCCAGCAGCTACATGGACAGGACTAACGAGCAGTACTTC
.,TRBJ1-4,TRBV6-1,.,CASKGTKDEKLFF,TGTGCCAGCAAGGGAACAAAGGATGAAAAACTGTTTTTT
few,TRBJ2-7,TRBV6-6,TRBD1,CASIPGQGFSYEQYF,TGTGCCAGCATTCCGGGACAGGGGTTTTCCTACGAGCAGTACTTC
.,TRBJ1-6,TRBV7-6,.,CASSLGHSIYSYNSPLHF,TGTGCCAGCAGCTTAGGACATTCCATATACTCCTATAATTCACCCCTCCACTTT
.,TRBJ1-3,TRBV11-2,.,CASSHATGSSGNTIYF,TGTGCCAGCAGCCACGCCACAGGGAGCTCTGGAAACACCATATATTTT
.,TRBJ2-3,TRBV13,TRBD2,CASSRTSWDTQYF,TGTGCCAGCAGTAGGACTAGTTGGGATACGCAGTATTTT
.,TRBJ2-1,TRBV30,TRBD1,CACGQGSSYNEQFF,TGTGCCTGTGGACAGGGGAGCTCCTACAATGAGCAGTTCTTC
few,TRBJ1-6,TRBV7-8,TRBD1,CASSFLDRGNSPLHF,TGTGCCAGCAGCTTCCTGGACAGGGGTAATTCACCCCTCCACTTT
.,TRBJ1-3,TRBV28,.,CASSLSAGNTIYF,TGTGCCAGCAGTTTATCAGCTGGAAACACCATATATTTT
.,TRBJ2-5,TRBV7-3,.,CASSLRRGETQYF,TGTGCCAGCAGCTTGAGGAGGGGGGAGACCCAGTACTTC
.,TRBJ1-4,TRBV7-2,.,CASSFIPYPNEKLFF,TGTGCCAGCAGCTTCATTCCGTACCCCAATGAAAAACTGTTTTTT
.,TRBJ2-7,TRBV5-1,TRBD2,CASSLKRGEQYF,TGCGCCAGCAGCTTAAAGCGGGGGGAGCAGTACTTC
once,TRBJ1-2,TRBV5-5,TRBD1,CASSLWGDSNYGYTF,TGTGCCAGCAGCTTGTGGGGGGACAGTAACTATGGCTACACCTTC
.,TRBJ2-2,TRBV18,TRBD2,CASSPSGGLTGELFF,TGTGCCAGCTCTCCAAGCGGGGGGCTTACCGGGGAGCTGTTTTTT
few,TRBJ1-4,TRBV27,.,CASSDGWHEKLFF,TGTGCCAGCAGTGACGGCTGGCATGAAAAACTGTTTTTT
.,TRBJ1-2,TRBV19,TRBD1,CASIGYRGLGYTF,TGTGCCAGTATCGGATACAGGGGGCTTGGCTACACCTTC
.,TRBJ1-6,TRBV5-6,.,CASSYGHYNSPLHF,TGTGCCAGCAGCTACGGACACTACAATTCACCCCTCCACTTT
.,TRBJ2-7,TRBV10-1,TRBD1,CASSEGQVGYEQYF,TGCGCCAGCAGTGAGGGACAGGTGGGCTACGAGCAGTACTTC
medium-sized,TRBJ2-4,TRBV27,TRBD2,CASRTGGVNIQYF,TGTGCCAGCAGGACGGGGGGGGTGAACATTCAGTACTTC
.,TRBJ2-7,TRBV19,.,CASSQGRIYEQYF,TGTGCCAGTAGTCAGGGACGGATCTACGAGCAGTACTTC
.,TRBJ2-2,TRBV9,.,CASNRGRGEGTGELFF,TGTGCCAGCAACCGCGGTAGGGGGGAGGGCACCGGGGAGCTGTTTTTT
many,TRBJ1-3,TRBV6-1,.,CASSDEGTGNTIYF,TGTGCCAGCAGTGATGAGGGGACTGGAAACACCATATATTTT
few,TRBJ2-5,TRBV12-5,.,CASGFGFETQYF,TGTGCTAGTGGTTTTGGTTTCGAGACCCAGTACTTC
.,TRBJ1-1,TRBV14,.,CASSQFVNTEAFF,TGTGCCAGCAGCCAGTTCGTGAACACTGAAGCTTTCTTT
few,TRBJ2-6,TRBV5-4,.,CASTPRAGDWANVLTF,TGTGCCAGCACCCCCCGGGCAGGGGACTGGGCCAACGTCCTGACTTTC
few,TRBJ2-7,TRBV6-5,.,CASSYSGYQGEQYF,TGTGCCAGCAGTTACTCAGGGTATCAGGGCGAGCAGTACTTC
few,TRBJ1-6,TRBV7-6,.,CASSLDLTGQSPLHF,TGTGCCAGCAGCCTAGACCTCACAGGGCAATCACCCCTCCACTTT
few,TRBJ1-2,TRBV7-9,TRBD1,CASSPGTGVYGYTF,TGTGCCAGCAGCCCCGGGACAGGGGTATATGGCTACACCTTC
few,TRBJ1-5,TRBV7-6,.,CASSVTLNQPQHF,TGTGCCAGCAGCGTCACTCTAAATCAGCCCCAGCATTTT
once,TRBJ2-7,TRBV7-3,TRBD2,CASSGTSGGPIYEQYF,TGTGCCAGCAGCGGGACTAGCGGGGGTCCTATCTACGAGCAGTACTTC
.,TRBJ2-7,TRBV2,.,CASSTSGGQNEQYF,TGTGCCAGCAGTACCTCGGGGGGCCAGAACGAGCAGTACTTC